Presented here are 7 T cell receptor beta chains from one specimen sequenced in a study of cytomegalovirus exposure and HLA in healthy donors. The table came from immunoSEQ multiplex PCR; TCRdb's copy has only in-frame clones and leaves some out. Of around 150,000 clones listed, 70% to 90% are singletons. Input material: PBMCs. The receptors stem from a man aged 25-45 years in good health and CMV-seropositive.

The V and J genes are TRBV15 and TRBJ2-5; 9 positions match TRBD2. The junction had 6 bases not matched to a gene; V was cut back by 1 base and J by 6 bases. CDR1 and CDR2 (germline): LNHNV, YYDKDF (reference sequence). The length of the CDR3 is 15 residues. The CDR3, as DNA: TGTGCCACCAGCAGAGGCGGGGGGGCCGCACAGACCCAGTACTTC. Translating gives CATSRGGGAAQTQYF.

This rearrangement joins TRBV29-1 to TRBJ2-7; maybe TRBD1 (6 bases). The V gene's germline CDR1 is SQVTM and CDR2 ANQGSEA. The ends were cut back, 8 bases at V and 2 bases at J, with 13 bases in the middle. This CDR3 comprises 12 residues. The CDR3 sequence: CSMWTEPYEQYF. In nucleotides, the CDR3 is TGCAGCATGTGGACAGAGCCCTACGAGCAGTACTTC.

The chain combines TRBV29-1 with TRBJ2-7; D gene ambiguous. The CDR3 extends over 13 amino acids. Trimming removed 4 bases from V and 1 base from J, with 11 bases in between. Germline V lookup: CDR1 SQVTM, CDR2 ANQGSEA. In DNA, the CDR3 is TGCAGCGTTGGATCCACGGGTTCCTACGAGCAGTACTTC. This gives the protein CSVGSTGSYEQYF.

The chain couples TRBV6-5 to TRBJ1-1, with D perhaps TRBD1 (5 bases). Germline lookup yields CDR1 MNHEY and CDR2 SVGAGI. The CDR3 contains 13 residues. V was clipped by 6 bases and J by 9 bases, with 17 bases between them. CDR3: CASSLPGGGKAFF. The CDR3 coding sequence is TGTGCCAGCAGCCTTCCTGGGGGGGGTAAAGCTTTCTTT.

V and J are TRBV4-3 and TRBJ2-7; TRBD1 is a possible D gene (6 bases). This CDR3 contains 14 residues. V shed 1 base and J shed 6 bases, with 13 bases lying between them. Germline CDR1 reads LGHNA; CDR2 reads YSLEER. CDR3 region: CASSQADRYSEQYF. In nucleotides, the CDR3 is TGCGCCAGCAGCCAAGCAGACAGGTACTCCGAGCAGTACTTC.

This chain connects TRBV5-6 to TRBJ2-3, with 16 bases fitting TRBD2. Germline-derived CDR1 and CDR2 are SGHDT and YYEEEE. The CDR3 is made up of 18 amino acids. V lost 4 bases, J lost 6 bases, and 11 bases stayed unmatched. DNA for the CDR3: TGTGCCAGCAGCCTGAACCCCGGGACTAGCGGGGGGGTGGATACGCAGTATTTT. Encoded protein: CASSLNPGTSGGVDTQYF. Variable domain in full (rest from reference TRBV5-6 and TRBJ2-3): DAGVTQSPTHLIKTRGQQVTLRCSPKSGHDTVSWYQQALGQGPQFIFQYYEEEERQRGNFPDRFSGHQFPNYSSELNVNALLLGDSALYLCASSLNPGTSGGVDTQYFGPGTRLTVL.

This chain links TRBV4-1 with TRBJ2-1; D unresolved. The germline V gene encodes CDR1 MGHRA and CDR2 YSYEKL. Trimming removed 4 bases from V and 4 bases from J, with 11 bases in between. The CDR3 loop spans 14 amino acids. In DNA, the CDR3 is TGCGCCAGCAGCCGAGTAGTTACGTACAATGAGCAGTTCTTC. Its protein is CASSRVVTYNEQFF.